This TCR beta chain was observed in a study of blood T cells in healthy people across ages. General study results and limits: Diversity figures derived from one million T cells were judged to underestimate the true value.

The CDR3 runs 10 residues. CDR1 is SGHTA and CDR2 is FQGNSA in the germline V gene. With regard to this clonotype: The target antigen is unknown. This could be a read error, since a much larger clone is one nucleotide away.

Primed by a sample-barcoded 5' primer and a J-beta primer mix, a second PCR proceeded for 7 to 11 cycles. Per-sample output comprised a minimum of 2.5 million paired-end reads containing CDR3. One entry per CDR3 protein, called by TCRdb with MiXCR from the 5' RACE reads. Found here are 650,000 to 800,000 distinct CDR3 sequences, approximately 48% of them singletons; the top ten hold 15% to 25%. Total RNA extraction produced at least 5.5 micrograms (per sample) for the study. The receptor comes from a man aged 55 to 70 in good health. The V gene is TRBV7-2, the J gene TRBJ2-1; D is unresolved. Sequencing was carried out using blood. The CDR3 loop is CASSANERFF. The DNA for the CDR3 is TGTGCCAGCAGCGCCAATGAGCGGTTCTTC.